These 5 T cell receptor beta chains originate from one sample sequenced in a study of blood T cell repertoires in COVID-19. Data came from immunoSEQ multiplex PCR; TCRdb stores just in-frame clones and leaves some out. The sample yields tens of thousands of clones, about 86% seen once. The sample comprised peripheral blood. The receptors shown here come from a woman of 80 years or more with active or convalescent COVID-19.

The gene calls are TRBV5-6 and TRBJ1-2; 9 bases align to TRBD1. CDR1 is SGHDT and CDR2 is YYEEEE in the germline V gene. The CDR3 is 15 residues long. J lost 2 bases, V lost 0 bases, and 2 bases had no gene match. The CDR3 spells CASSLAGQGNYGYTF. The CDR3 bases are TGTGCCAGCAGCTTGGCCGGACAGGGGAACTATGGCTACACCTTC.

The chain is built from TRBV2 and TRBJ2-2; TRBD1 aligns across 7 bases. The CDR3 contains 15 residues. Germline CDR1 and CDR2: SNHLY and FYNNEI. After removal of 10 bases from V and 4 bases from J, the junction contained 12 bases not matched to a gene. Here the CDR3 DNA reads TGTGCCACCAGGCCGGGACAGATATTCACCGGGGAGCTGTTTTTT. Protein: CATRPGQIFTGELFF.

The chain has TRBV7-2 and TRBJ2-1, with TRBD2 matching 11 bases. CDR1 SGHTA and CDR2 FQGNSA come from the germline V gene. The V segment lost 6 bases and the J segment 6 bases; nucleotides outside the gene matches: 10. This CDR3 has 16 residues. Written as DNA, the CDR3 is TGTGCCAGCAGTGGGGTTAGGACTAGCGGGTCCAATGAGCAGTTCTTC. It specifies CASSGVRTSGSNEQFF.

The CDR3 DNA reads TGTGCCAGTAGTCCCACCCCACGACAGGGGTCAACCTACGAGCAGTACTTC. It yields the protein CASSPTPRQGSTYEQYF. The chain recombines TRBV19 with TRBJ2-7, with 8 bases identical to TRBD1. Germline loops: CDR1 LNHDA, CDR2 SQIVND (reference sequence). The trim removed 5 bases at V and 2 bases at J, leaving 14 bases unmatched. CDR3 length: 17 amino acids.

The J gene is TRBJ2-2, the V gene TRBV9; 8 bases line up with TRBD2. The germline V gene has CDR1 SGDLS and CDR2 YYNGEE. The V gene end was trimmed by 0 bases and the J gene end by 6 bases; junction bases not matched to a gene: 7. This CDR3 is 16 amino acids long. The CDR3 DNA is TGTGCCAGCAGCGTAGCATTGCGGGAGGTTCCCGGGGAGCTGTTTTTT. Translating gives CASSVALREVPGELFF.